This T cell receptor (beta chain) appears in the sequencing data of a study of blood T cell repertoires in COVID-19. The wider study: Nucleic acid was either cDNA or gDNA, and it came from T cells, B-cell-depleted T cells, or PBMCs.

Cohort allocation depended upon clinical history that participants reported. This clone was seen just once. Sequenced by immunoSEQ multiplex PCR; TCRdb stores in-frame clones only, minus some. The profile covers about 270,000 clones, with 88% appearing a single time and around 2% taken by the ten largest. V shed 6 bases and J shed 1 base, with 6 bases lying between them. The germline V gene has CDR1 MGHDK and CDR2 SYGVNS. This CDR3 contains 13 residues. The TCR comes from a woman aged 60 to 75 in a cohort exposed to, infected with or recovered from COVID-19 (not recorded which). The chain couples TRBV25-1 to TRBJ2-2; tentatively, D is TRBD1 (6 bases). What was sequenced was PBMCs or T cells enriched from blood (not recorded which). DNA of the CDR3: TGTGCCAGCAGACAGGGGAACACCGGGGAGCTGTTTTTT. Translating gives CASRQGNTGELFF. Full variable domain (rest looked up from reference TRBV25-1 and TRBJ2-2): EADIYQTPRYLVIGTGKKITLECSQTMGHDKMYWYQQDPGMELHLIHYSYGVNSTEKGDLSSESTVSRIRTEHFPLTLESARPSHTSQYLCASRQGNTGELFFGEGSRLTVL.